This T cell receptor (beta chain) was found in a study of T cells in Graves' hyperthyroidism and ophthalmopathy. This CDR3 has 15 amino acids. V lost 6 bases, J lost 2 bases, and 10 bases stayed unmatched. CDR1 and CDR2 (germline): MNHEY, SMNVEV (reference sequence). With regard to this clonotype: Antigen specificity is unknown.

Findings of the study overall: Researchers report that a 13 V-J model separated ophthalmopathy from stable hyperthyroidism.

RNA transcripts were the template for amplifying TCR beta CDR3 regions. The HTBI primer set drove a first-round RT-PCR of the TCR CDR3. TCRdb re-called the multiplex PCR reads through MiXCR, storing one row per CDR3 protein. The table records approximately 600,000 distinct CDR3 sequences, 14% of them present only once. Specimen: blood. The sequence was obtained from a woman aged 30 to 39 with Graves' hyperthyroidism that later progressed to Graves' ophthalmopathy. The rearrangement joins TRBV27 to TRBJ2-7, with 7 bases lining up with TRBD1. The chain's CDR3 is CASRELGGRTYEQYF. The DNA for the CDR3 is TGTGCCAGCAGGGAGTTAGGGGGCCGAACCTACGAGCAGTACTTC.